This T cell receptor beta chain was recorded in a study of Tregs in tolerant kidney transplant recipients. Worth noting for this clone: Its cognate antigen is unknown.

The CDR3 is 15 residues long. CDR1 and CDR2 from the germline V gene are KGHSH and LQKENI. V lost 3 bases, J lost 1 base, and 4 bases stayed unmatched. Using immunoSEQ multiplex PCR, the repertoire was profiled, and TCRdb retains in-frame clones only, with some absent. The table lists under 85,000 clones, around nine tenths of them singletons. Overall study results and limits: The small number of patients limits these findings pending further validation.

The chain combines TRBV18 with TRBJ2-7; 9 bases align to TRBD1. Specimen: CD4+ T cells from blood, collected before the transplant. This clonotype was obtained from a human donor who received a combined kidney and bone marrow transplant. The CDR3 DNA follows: TGTGCCAGCTCACCTCCGGGGACAGGGTCCTACGAGCAGTACTTC. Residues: CASSPPGTGSYEQYF.